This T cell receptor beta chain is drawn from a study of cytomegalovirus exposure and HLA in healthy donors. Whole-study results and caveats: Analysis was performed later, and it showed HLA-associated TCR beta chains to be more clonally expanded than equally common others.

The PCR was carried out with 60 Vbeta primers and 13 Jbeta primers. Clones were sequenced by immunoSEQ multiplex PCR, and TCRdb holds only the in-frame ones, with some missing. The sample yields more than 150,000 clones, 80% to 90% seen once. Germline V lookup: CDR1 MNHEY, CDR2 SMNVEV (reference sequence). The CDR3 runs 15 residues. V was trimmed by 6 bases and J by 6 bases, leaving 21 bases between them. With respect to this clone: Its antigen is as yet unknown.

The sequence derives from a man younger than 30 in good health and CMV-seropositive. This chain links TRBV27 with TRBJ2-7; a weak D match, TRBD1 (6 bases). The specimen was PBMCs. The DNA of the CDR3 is TGTGCCAGCAGACCCGGGACACCGGACCTACGCGAGCAGTACTTC. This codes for CASRPGTPDLREQYF.